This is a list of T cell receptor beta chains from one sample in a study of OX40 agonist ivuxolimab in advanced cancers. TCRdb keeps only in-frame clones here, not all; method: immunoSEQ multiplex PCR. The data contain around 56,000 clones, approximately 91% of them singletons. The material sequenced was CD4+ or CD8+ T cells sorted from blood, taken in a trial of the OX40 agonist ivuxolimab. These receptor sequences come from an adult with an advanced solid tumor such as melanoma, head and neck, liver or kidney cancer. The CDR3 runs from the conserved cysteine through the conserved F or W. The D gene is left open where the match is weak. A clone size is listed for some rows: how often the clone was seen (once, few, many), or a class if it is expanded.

cdr3_aa: CASSLGNTGELFF
cdr3_nt: TGTGCCAGCAGCTTGGGCAACACCGGGGAGCTGTTTTTT
v_call: TRBV5-6
clone_size: .
d_call: .
j_call: TRBJ2-2

cdr3_aa: CASSVARAGANVLTF
cdr3_nt: TGTGCCAGCAGCGTAGCAAGGGCTGGGGCCAACGTCCTGACTTTC
v_call: TRBV9
clone_size: .
d_call: .
j_call: TRBJ2-6

cdr3_aa: CASSFHWAGTYEQYF
cdr3_nt: TGTGCCAGCAGCTTTCATTGGGCAGGGACCTACGAGCAGTACTTC
v_call: TRBV7-2
clone_size: .
d_call: .
j_call: TRBJ2-7

cdr3_aa: CASSRSSGGNNEQFF
cdr3_nt: TGTGCCAGCTCACGTTCTAGCGGGGGAAACAATGAGCAGTTCTTC
v_call: TRBV18
clone_size: .
d_call: TRBD2
j_call: TRBJ2-1

cdr3_aa: CASSLGQGSAEAFF
cdr3_nt: TGTGCCAGCAGCCTTGGACAGGGGAGCGCTGAAGCTTTCTTT
v_call: TRBV7-6
clone_size: .
d_call: TRBD1
j_call: TRBJ1-1

cdr3_aa: CASKLQGAPYGYTF
cdr3_nt: TGCGCCAGCAAATTACAGGGGGCACCTTATGGCTACACCTTC
v_call: TRBV5-1
clone_size: .
d_call: TRBD1
j_call: TRBJ1-2

cdr3_aa: CASRLAGSWYNEQFF
cdr3_nt: TGTGCCAGTAGGCTAGCGGGCTCATGGTACAATGAGCAGTTCTTC
v_call: TRBV19
clone_size: .
d_call: TRBD2
j_call: TRBJ2-1

cdr3_aa: CASSQTGQGLYGYTF
cdr3_nt: TGTGCCAGCAGCCAAACGGGACAGGGACTATATGGCTACACCTTC
v_call: TRBV7-9
clone_size: .
d_call: TRBD1
j_call: TRBJ1-2

cdr3_aa: CASSQGQPREYGYTF
cdr3_nt: TGTGCCAGCAGCCAGGGACAGCCGAGGGAATATGGCTACACCTTC
v_call: TRBV4-2
clone_size: .
d_call: TRBD1
j_call: TRBJ1-2

cdr3_aa: CASIGSQGLQPQHF
cdr3_nt: TGTGCCAGTATTGGCAGCCAAGGGCTGCAGCCCCAGCATTTT
v_call: TRBV19
clone_size: .
d_call: .
j_call: TRBJ1-5

cdr3_aa: CASSFETGNEKLFF
cdr3_nt: TGTGCCAGCAGCTTCGAGACAGGGAATGAAAAACTGTTTTTT
v_call: TRBV5-4
clone_size: .
d_call: TRBD1
j_call: TRBJ1-4

cdr3_aa: CASSLLGTGGNEQFF
cdr3_nt: TGCGCCAGCAGCTTGTTGGGGACAGGGGGGAATGAGCAGTTCTTC
v_call: TRBV5-1
clone_size: .
d_call: TRBD1
j_call: TRBJ2-1

cdr3_aa: CASSLGLPDRNGYTF
cdr3_nt: TGTGCCAGCAGCTTAGGACTCCCGGATAGGAACGGCTACACCTTC
v_call: TRBV5-4
clone_size: .
d_call: .
j_call: TRBJ1-2

cdr3_aa: CASSVDSYTEAFF
cdr3_nt: TGTGCCAGCAGCGTAGACAGTTACACTGAAGCTTTCTTT
v_call: TRBV5-5
clone_size: .
d_call: .
j_call: TRBJ1-1

cdr3_aa: CASSFYVDPDYGYTF
cdr3_nt: TGTGCCAGCAGTTTCTACGTGGACCCAGACTATGGCTACACCTTC
v_call: TRBV6-5
clone_size: .
d_call: .
j_call: TRBJ1-2

cdr3_aa: CAISDNTGKTLGEETQYF
cdr3_nt: TGTGCCATCAGTGATAATACAGGCAAAACATTGGGAGAAGAGACCCAGTACTTC
v_call: TRBV10-3
clone_size: .
d_call: .
j_call: TRBJ2-5

cdr3_aa: CSVERSDPYEQYF
cdr3_nt: TGCAGCGTGGAGCGGAGCGATCCCTACGAGCAGTACTTC
v_call: TRBV29-1
clone_size: .
d_call: .
j_call: TRBJ2-7

cdr3_aa: CASSPSSGTKAETQYF
cdr3_nt: TGTGCCAGCAGTCCTTCATCGGGCACTAAGGCGGAGACCCAGTACTTC
v_call: TRBV6-6
clone_size: .
d_call: .
j_call: TRBJ2-5

cdr3_aa: CASTKAGGQFSYEQYF
cdr3_nt: TGTGCCAGCACAAAAGCGGGAGGCCAATTTAGCTACGAGCAGTACTTC
v_call: TRBV21-1
clone_size: .
d_call: .
j_call: TRBJ2-7

cdr3_aa: CASSQGMRGTQYF
cdr3_nt: TGCGCCAGCAGCCAAGGGATGCGCGGGACCCAGTACTTC
v_call: TRBV4-1
clone_size: few
d_call: .
j_call: TRBJ2-5

cdr3_aa: CASSRAGTLEQYF
cdr3_nt: TGCGCCAGCAGCCGGGCAGGGACCCTCGAGCAGTACTTC
v_call: TRBV10-2
clone_size: once
d_call: .
j_call: TRBJ2-7

cdr3_aa: CASSLPGSYNEQFF
cdr3_nt: TGTGCCAGCAGCCTCCCAGGGTCATACAATGAGCAGTTCTTC
v_call: TRBV6-5
clone_size: .
d_call: .
j_call: TRBJ2-1

cdr3_aa: CASSAKGLGTDTQYF
cdr3_nt: TGTGCCAGCAGTGCGAAGGGGCTAGGCACAGATACGCAGTATTTT
v_call: TRBV6-4
clone_size: .
d_call: .
j_call: TRBJ2-3

cdr3_aa: CASRALGETEAFF
cdr3_nt: TGCGCCAGCAGAGCCTTGGGGGAGACTGAAGCTTTCTTT
v_call: TRBV5-1
clone_size: .
d_call: .
j_call: TRBJ1-1

cdr3_aa: CASSLAGPGSYNEQFF
cdr3_nt: TGTGCCAGCAGCTTAGCGGGCCCGGGGTCCTACAATGAGCAGTTCTTC
v_call: TRBV7-2
clone_size: .
d_call: .
j_call: TRBJ2-1

cdr3_aa: CASSVGQGQSYEQYF
cdr3_nt: TGTGCCAGCAGTGTTGGGCAGGGACAATCCTACGAGCAGTACTTC
v_call: TRBV2
clone_size: .
d_call: .
j_call: TRBJ2-7

cdr3_aa: CASSSGTGELYGYTF
cdr3_nt: TGTGCCAGCAGCTCCGGGACAGGTGAACTCTATGGCTACACCTTC
v_call: TRBV9
clone_size: .
d_call: TRBD1
j_call: TRBJ1-2

cdr3_aa: CASSPRLAGSTDTQYF
cdr3_nt: TGTGCCAGCAGCCCTCGACTAGCGGGGAGCACAGATACGCAGTATTTT
v_call: TRBV7-8
clone_size: .
d_call: TRBD2
j_call: TRBJ2-3

cdr3_aa: CASTSAEHNEQFF
cdr3_nt: TGTGCCAGCACCTCCGCGGAGCACAATGAGCAGTTCTTC
v_call: TRBV6-5
clone_size: few
d_call: .
j_call: TRBJ2-1

cdr3_aa: CASSSLAGELFF
cdr3_nt: TGTGCCAGCAGTTCCCTGGCCGGGGAGCTGTTTTTT
v_call: TRBV27
clone_size: .
d_call: .
j_call: TRBJ2-2

cdr3_aa: CASSFPPLGEANTEAFF
cdr3_nt: TGTGCCAGCAGCTTCCCCCCCCTGGGGGAAGCGAACACTGAAGCTTTCTTT
v_call: TRBV5-6
clone_size: .
d_call: .
j_call: TRBJ1-1

cdr3_aa: CASSLVAGENNEQFF
cdr3_nt: TGTGCCAGCAGCTTGGTAGCGGGGGAGAACAATGAGCAGTTCTTC
v_call: TRBV5-4
clone_size: few
d_call: TRBD2
j_call: TRBJ2-1

cdr3_aa: CASSLIPTDEKLFF
cdr3_nt: TGTGCCAGCAGCTTAATCCCCACAGATGAAAAACTGTTTTTT
v_call: TRBV7-8
clone_size: .
d_call: .
j_call: TRBJ1-4

cdr3_aa: CASHDRGGMNTEAFF
cdr3_nt: TGTGCCAGCCACGACAGGGGGGGGATGAACACTGAAGCTTTCTTT
v_call: TRBV27
clone_size: .
d_call: TRBD1
j_call: TRBJ1-1

cdr3_aa: CAWDRSSTDTQYF
cdr3_nt: TGTGCCTGGGACAGGTCTAGCACAGATACGCAGTATTTT
v_call: TRBV30
clone_size: .
d_call: .
j_call: TRBJ2-3

cdr3_aa: CATRDTGGPGETQYF
cdr3_nt: TGTGCCACCAGAGACACAGGGGGCCCCGGAGAGACCCAGTACTTC
v_call: TRBV15
clone_size: few
d_call: TRBD1
j_call: TRBJ2-5

cdr3_aa: CASSPDVYGYTF
cdr3_nt: TGTGCCAGTAGTCCGGACGTCTATGGCTACACCTTC
v_call: TRBV19
clone_size: once
d_call: .
j_call: TRBJ1-2

cdr3_aa: CASSLDQWGSLVNIQYF
cdr3_nt: TGTGCCAGCAGCTTAGATCAGTGGGGGAGTTTGGTAAACATTCAGTACTTC
v_call: TRBV11-2
clone_size: .
d_call: .
j_call: TRBJ2-4

cdr3_aa: CASSLGALNTEAFF
cdr3_nt: TGTGCCAGCAGCCTCGGGGCCTTGAACACTGAAGCTTTCTTT
v_call: TRBV9
clone_size: .
d_call: .
j_call: TRBJ1-1

cdr3_aa: CASSLGGTAFYEQYF
cdr3_nt: TGTGCCAGCAGCTTGGGGGGGACAGCCTTCTACGAGCAGTACTTC
v_call: TRBV11-1
clone_size: .
d_call: .
j_call: TRBJ2-7

cdr3_aa: CASSFKLAGNTGELFF
cdr3_nt: TGTGCCAGCAGCTTCAAACTAGCGGGAAACACCGGGGAGCTGTTTTTT
v_call: TRBV13
clone_size: .
d_call: TRBD2
j_call: TRBJ2-2

cdr3_aa: CASGTEGLPGYF
cdr3_nt: TGTGCCAGTGGGACGGAGGGGCTACCGGGGTATTTT
v_call: TRBV7-8
clone_size: .
d_call: .
j_call: TRBJ2-3

cdr3_aa: CASSETSGGLYEQYF
cdr3_nt: TGTGCCAGCAGTGAAACTAGCGGAGGACTTTACGAGCAGTACTTC
v_call: TRBV6-1
clone_size: .
d_call: TRBD2
j_call: TRBJ2-7

cdr3_aa: CASSHIAGVLDTQYF
cdr3_nt: TGCGCCAGCAGCCACATAGCGGGAGTCTTGGATACGCAGTATTTT
v_call: TRBV4-3
clone_size: .
d_call: TRBD2
j_call: TRBJ2-3

cdr3_aa: CASSFSGVGETQYF
cdr3_nt: TGTGCCAGCAGCTTTTCGGGGGTGGGAGAGACCCAGTACTTC
v_call: TRBV5-4
clone_size: .
d_call: .
j_call: TRBJ2-5

cdr3_aa: CASSGLGGRGYGYTF
cdr3_nt: TGTGCCAGCAGTGGGCTAGGGGGGCGGGGCTATGGCTACACCTTC
v_call: TRBV27
clone_size: .
d_call: .
j_call: TRBJ1-2

cdr3_aa: CSADRGGNTIYF
cdr3_nt: TGCAGCGCTGATCGTGGGGGGAACACCATATATTTT
v_call: TRBV29-1
clone_size: .
d_call: .
j_call: TRBJ1-3

cdr3_aa: CASSLRAGVYEQYF
cdr3_nt: TGCGCCAGCAGCTTGAGGGCGGGAGTCTACGAGCAGTACTTC
v_call: TRBV5-1
clone_size: .
d_call: TRBD2
j_call: TRBJ2-7

cdr3_aa: CASSPWGGSRSGEQFF
cdr3_nt: TGTGCCAGCAGCCCTTGGGGTGGGAGTCGGTCGGGTGAGCAGTTCTTC
v_call: TRBV11-2
clone_size: .
d_call: .
j_call: TRBJ2-1

cdr3_aa: CASSATPSPGAPGGYTF
cdr3_nt: TGTGCCAGCAGCGCCACTCCGTCCCCGGGGGCGCCCGGCGGCTACACCTTC
v_call: TRBV9
clone_size: .
d_call: .
j_call: TRBJ1-2

cdr3_aa: CAWSVRIGRYGYTF
cdr3_nt: TGTGCCTGGAGTGTACGAATAGGTCGGTATGGCTACACCTTC
v_call: TRBV30
clone_size: .
d_call: .
j_call: TRBJ1-2

cdr3_aa: CASRGQGNSPLHF
cdr3_nt: TGTGCCAGCAGAGGACAGGGAAATTCACCCCTCCACTTT
v_call: TRBV5-4
clone_size: .
d_call: TRBD1
j_call: TRBJ1-6

cdr3_aa: CAWTLGTGGADEQFF
cdr3_nt: TGTGCCTGGACCCTAGGGACAGGGGGCGCGGATGAGCAGTTCTTC
v_call: TRBV30
clone_size: .
d_call: TRBD1
j_call: TRBJ2-1

cdr3_aa: CASSRSLTNTGELFF
cdr3_nt: TGTGCCAGCAGCCGTTCACTTACGAACACCGGGGAGCTGTTTTTT
v_call: TRBV4-2
clone_size: .
d_call: .
j_call: TRBJ2-2

cdr3_aa: CASSRTSGGGYTF
cdr3_nt: TGTGCCAGCAGTCGGACATCGGGGGGTGGCTACACCTTC
v_call: TRBV28
clone_size: .
d_call: .
j_call: TRBJ1-2

cdr3_aa: CASSPAFLGYSYEQYF
cdr3_nt: TGTGCCAGCAGTCCCGCATTTCTTGGTTACTCCTACGAGCAGTACTTC
v_call: TRBV11-1
clone_size: .
d_call: .
j_call: TRBJ2-7

cdr3_aa: CASRYRGQGAMNTEAFF
cdr3_nt: TGTGCCAGCAGGTACCGCGGACAGGGGGCGATGAACACTGAAGCTTTCTTT
v_call: TRBV2
clone_size: .
d_call: TRBD1
j_call: TRBJ1-1

cdr3_aa: CASSLGDSGNTIYF
cdr3_nt: TGTGCCAGCAGCTTGGGGGACTCTGGAAACACCATATATTTT
v_call: TRBV5-6
clone_size: .
d_call: .
j_call: TRBJ1-3

cdr3_aa: CASSLSTGTGGSGYTF
cdr3_nt: TGTGCCAGCAGTTTATCCACCGGGACAGGGGGTAGCGGCTACACCTTC
v_call: TRBV27
clone_size: .
d_call: TRBD1
j_call: TRBJ1-2

cdr3_aa: CASGVGGTYEQYF
cdr3_nt: TGTGCCAGCGGCGTCGGGGGAACCTACGAGCAGTACTTC
v_call: TRBV9
clone_size: .
d_call: .
j_call: TRBJ2-7